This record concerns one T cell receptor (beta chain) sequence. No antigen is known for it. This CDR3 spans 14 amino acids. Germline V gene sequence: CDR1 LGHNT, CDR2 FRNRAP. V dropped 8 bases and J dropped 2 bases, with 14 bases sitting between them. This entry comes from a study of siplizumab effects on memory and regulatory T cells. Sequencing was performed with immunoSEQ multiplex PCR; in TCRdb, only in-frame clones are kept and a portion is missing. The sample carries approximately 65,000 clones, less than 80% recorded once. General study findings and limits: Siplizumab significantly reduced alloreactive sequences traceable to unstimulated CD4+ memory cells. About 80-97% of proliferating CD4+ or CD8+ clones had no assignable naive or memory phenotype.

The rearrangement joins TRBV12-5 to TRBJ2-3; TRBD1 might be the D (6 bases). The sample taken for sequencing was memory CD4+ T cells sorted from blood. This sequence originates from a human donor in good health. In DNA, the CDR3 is TGTGCTAGTTGTCCTGACAGGAACACAGATACGCAGTATTTT. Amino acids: CASCPDRNTDTQYF.